The T cell receptor beta chain under discussion was sequenced for a study of blood T cell repertoires in COVID-19. Turning to the study itself: Sites across the United States, Italy and Spain contributed samples from acute and convalescent COVID-19. In each case, the material was cDNA or gDNA derived from T cells, B-cell-depleted T cells, or PBMCs.

In the authors' methods: Amplification from reference gene primers served as the basis for estimated nucleated cell counts. Sequenced by immunoSEQ multiplex PCR; TCRdb stores in-frame clones only, minus some. V, J and clone size are those of that table, while D and trimming were read from the DNA. This sample has 95,000 or so clones, with 89% found just once. The V gene lost 1 base and the J gene lost 0 bases, with 10 bases spanning the gap. Germline lookup yields CDR1 MGHRA and CDR2 YSYEKL. This CDR3 is 16 amino acids long. The sample taken for sequencing was peripheral blood. The chain couples TRBV4-1 to TRBJ2-1; D might be TRBD1 (6 bases). The clonotype comes from a woman in her seventies with acute or convalescent COVID-19. The CDR3 coding sequence is TGCGCCAGCAGCCAAGCAGGGACAAACTCCTACAATGAGCAGTTCTTC. Protein sequence: CASSQAGTNSYNEQFF.